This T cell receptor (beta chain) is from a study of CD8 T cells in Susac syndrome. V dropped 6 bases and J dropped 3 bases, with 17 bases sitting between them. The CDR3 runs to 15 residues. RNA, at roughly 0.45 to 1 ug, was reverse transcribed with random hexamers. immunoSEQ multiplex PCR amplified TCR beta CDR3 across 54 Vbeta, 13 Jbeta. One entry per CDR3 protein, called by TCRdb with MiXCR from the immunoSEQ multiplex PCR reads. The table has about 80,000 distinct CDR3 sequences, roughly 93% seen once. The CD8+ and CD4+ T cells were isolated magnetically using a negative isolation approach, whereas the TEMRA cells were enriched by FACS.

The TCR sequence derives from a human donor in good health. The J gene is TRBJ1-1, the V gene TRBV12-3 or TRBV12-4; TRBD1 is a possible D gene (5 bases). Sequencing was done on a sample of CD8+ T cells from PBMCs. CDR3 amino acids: CASRASGGKDTEAFF. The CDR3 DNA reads TGTGCCAGCAGGGCCTCTGGGGGGAAGGACACTGAAGCTTTCTTT.